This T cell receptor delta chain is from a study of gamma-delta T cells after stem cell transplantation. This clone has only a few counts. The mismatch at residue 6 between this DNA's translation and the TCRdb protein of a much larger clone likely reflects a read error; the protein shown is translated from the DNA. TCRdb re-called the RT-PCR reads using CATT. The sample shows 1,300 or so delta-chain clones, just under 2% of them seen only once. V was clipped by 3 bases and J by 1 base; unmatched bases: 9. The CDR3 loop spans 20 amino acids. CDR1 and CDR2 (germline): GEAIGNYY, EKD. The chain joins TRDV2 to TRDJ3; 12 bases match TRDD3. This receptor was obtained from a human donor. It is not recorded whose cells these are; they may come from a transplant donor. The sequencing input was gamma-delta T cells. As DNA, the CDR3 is TGTGCCTGTGACCCTCCTGGGGGATACGCGGGGTCCTGGGACACCCGACAGATGTTTTTC. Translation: CACDPPGGYAGSWDTRQMFF.